The next 29 T cell receptor beta chains were all read from a single sample in a study of cytomegalovirus exposure and HLA in healthy donors. The PCR had 60 Vbeta and 13 Jbeta primers. Assay used: immunoSEQ multiplex PCR; TCRdb lists only in-frame clones, some missing. The repertoire holds about 80,000 clones, with approximately 62% as singletons. Sample: PBMCs. The receptors here all came from a male donor in good health and CMV-seropositive.

The chain uses TRBV28 and TRBJ1-6; a weak D match, TRBD1 (6 bases). Germline CDR1 is MDHEN and CDR2 is SYDVKM. Trimming shortened V by 6 bases and J by 11 bases, and 11 bases separated the two germline ends. The CDR3 has 12 amino acids. In DNA form, the CDR3 reads TGTGCCAGCAGCCCAGGGGTGCCACCCCTCCACTTT. The encoded protein is CASSPGVPPLHF.

V is TRBV5-8 and J is TRBJ2-1; D may be TRBD1 (7 bases). The CDR3 has 13 residues. The V gene lost 0 bases and the J gene lost 8 bases, with 9 bases spanning the gap. Per germline, CDR1 SGHTS and CDR2 YDEGEE. CDR3 DNA sequence: TGTGCCAGCAGCTTGGGCAGGGGGGATGAGCAGTTCTTC. It specifies CASSLGRGDEQFF.

The sample holds a few counts of this clone. The genes are TRBV28 and TRBJ1-5; maybe TRBD1 (6 bases). Trimming took 7 bases from V and 2 from J, leaving 12 bases between them. The CDR3 is 14 amino acids. Germline CDR1 is MDHEN and CDR2 is SYDVKM. The CDR3: CASNRGGGNQPQHF. The CDR3 DNA reads as TGTGCCAGCAACCGGGGGGGCGGCAATCAGCCCCAGCATTTT. The full variable domain, rest sourced from reference TRBV28 and TRBJ1-5, is DVKVTQSSRYLVKRTGEKVFLECVQDMDHENMFWYRQDPGLGLRLIYFSYDVKMKEKGDIPEGYSVSREKKERFSLILESASTNQTSMYLCASNRGGGNQPQHFGDGTRLSIL.

CDR3 protein: CASSPQSTNEKLFF. The CDR3 DNA reads TGTGCCAGCTCACCACAGAGTACCAATGAAAAACTGTTTTTT. The chain is built from TRBV18 and TRBJ1-4; D ambiguous. The CDR3 consists of 14 residues. The V gene lost 1 base and the J gene lost 5 bases, with 8 bases spanning the gap. CDR1 and CDR2 from the germline V gene are KGHSH and LQKENI.

This clone was counted between two and nine times. The V gene is TRBV19, the J gene TRBJ1-2, with 11 bases matching TRBD1. V trimming: 5 bases; J trimming: 0 bases; junction bases outside the gene matches: 2. Germline assignment: CDR1 LNHDA and CDR2 SQIVND (reference sequence). The CDR3 runs 15 residues. CDR3 sequence reads: CASSVGQGANYGYTF. CDR3 DNA: TGTGCCAGTAGTGTGGGACAGGGGGCTAACTATGGCTACACCTTC.

The chain uses TRBV30 and TRBJ1-2, with no clear D. V was shortened by 3 bases and J by 8 bases, with 10 bases between the two germline ends. The CDR3 is 11 residues long. Germline assignment: CDR1 GTSNPN and CDR2 SVGIG (reference sequence). CDR3 sequence: CAWRWGGGYTF. DNA for the CDR3: TGTGCCTGGAGATGGGGAGGGGGCTACACCTTC. Combining the CDR3 with reference TRBV30 and TRBJ1-2 gives the whole variable domain SQTIHQWPATLVQPVGSPLSLECTVEGTSNPNLYWYRQAAGRGLQLLFYSVGIGQISSEVPQNLSASRPQDRQFILSSKKLLLSDSGFYLCAWRWGGGYTFGSGTRLTVV.

This sequence joins TRBV5-1 and TRBJ1-1; D unclear. The CDR3 loop spans 13 amino acids. Trimming stripped 0 bases from V and 1 base from J, with 4 bases between. Per the germline V gene, CDR1 is SGHRS and CDR2 is YFSETQ. CDR3 coding DNA: TGCGCCAGCAGCTTGGTGAGGAACACTGAAGCTTTCTTT. Translation gives CASSLVRNTEAFF. The whole variable domain, filled in from reference TRBV5-1 and TRBJ1-1, reads KAGVTQTPRYLIKTRGQQVTLSCSPISGHRSVSWYQQTPGQGLQFLFEYFSETQRNKGNFPGRFSGRQFSNSRSEMNVSTLELGDSALYLCASSLVRNTEAFFGQGTRLTVV.

V usage is TRBV7-2 and J usage is TRBJ1-4; no definite D call. Germline values: CDR1 SGHTA, CDR2 FQGNSA. The CDR3 runs to 15 residues. V gave up 3 bases and J gave up 8 bases, with 16 bases separating them. This chain's CDR3 is CASSFRPSFEEKLFF. DNA for the CDR3: TGTGCCAGCAGCTTCCGTCCGTCGTTCGAGGAAAAACTGTTTTTT.

This clone has only a few counts. This sequence joins TRBV19 and TRBJ2-7, with 10 bases aligning to TRBD1. CDR1 and CDR2 (germline): LNHDA, SQIVND (reference sequence). This CDR3 has 15 residues. V lost 5 bases and J lost 3; bases outside the gene matches: 7. The CDR3 spells CASSGPGTGDYEQYF. The CDR3 nucleotides read TGTGCCAGTAGTGGGCCCGGGACAGGGGACTACGAGCAGTACTTC.

The CDR3 nucleotides read TGCGCCAGCAGCTTCATCCCGGGACAGGGAGATCGGTACACCTTC. Translating it yields CASSFIPGQGDRYTF. This chain connects TRBV5-1 to TRBJ1-2; 9 nucleotides agree with TRBD1. V lost 2 bases and J lost 11; bases outside the gene matches: 13. CDR3 length equals 15 residues. CDR1 is SGHRS, CDR2 YFSETQ, per germline.

The rearrangement uses TRBV9 and TRBJ1-3, with 8 bases identical to TRBD1. Germline CDR1 and CDR2: SGDLS and YYNGEE. Germline trimming cut 4 bases from V and 0 bases from J; bases unmatched to any gene: 9. The length of the CDR3 is 17 residues. The CDR3 loop reads CASSLRDRKLSGNTIYF. DNA of the CDR3: TGTGCCAGCAGCTTACGGGACAGGAAGCTCTCTGGAAACACCATATATTTT. Combining the CDR3 with reference TRBV9 and TRBJ1-3 gives the whole variable domain DSGVTQTPKHLITATGQRVTLRCSPRSGDLSVYWYQQSLDQGLQFLIQYYNGEERAKGNILERFSAQQFPDLHSELNLSSLELGDSALYFCASSLRDRKLSGNTIYFGEGSWLTVV.

The table lists this clone with a count of one. The V and J genes are TRBV1 and TRBJ2-5; TRBD1 reflects the table's D call only, with no check against the DNA. TRBV1 is given as a pseudogene. The CDR3 is 18 amino acids. The CDR3 protein is CTSSQDLGQGADQETQYF. The CDR3 region has the DNA TGCACCAGCAGCCAAGACCTCGGACAGGGGGCAGATCAAGAGACCCAGTACTTC.

The chain is built from TRBV7-3 and TRBJ2-3; TRBD2 aligns across 8 bases. V dropped 5 bases and J dropped 1; count of bases not matched to a gene: 11. CDR3 length equals 17 residues. Germline V gives CDR1 SGHTA, CDR2 FQGTGA. In DNA, the CDR3 is TGTGCCAGCAGCCGGGGACCGCGGGGGGCTGGCACAGATACGCAGTATTTT. Its protein product is CASSRGPRGAGTDTQYF.

The chain has TRBV2 and TRBJ2-2; weak D call: TRBD1 (5 bases). The CDR3 totals 15 residues. The V end lost 6 bases, the J end lost 0 bases, and 11 bases lay between the germline ends. Germline V gene sequence: CDR1 SNHLY, CDR2 FYNNEI. The CDR3 loop is CASRKVTANTGELFF. DNA for the CDR3: TGTGCCAGCAGGAAGGTGACAGCGAACACCGGGGAGCTGTTTTTT.

The CDR3 region has the DNA TGTGCCAGCAGCTCGTTGCGACAGGGGGCGCGGACTGAAGCTTTCTTT. Translation gives CASSSLRQGARTEAFF. The chain combines TRBV5-8 with TRBJ1-1, with 10 bases fitting TRBD1. Germline V gives CDR1 SGHTS, CDR2 YDEGEE. The CDR3 runs to 16 residues. With 3 bases clipped from V and 5 bases from J, the junction kept 10 bases outside the gene matches.

V usage is TRBV5-8 and J usage is TRBJ1-1; D unclear. The germline gives CDR1 SGHTS, CDR2 YDEGEE. V was trimmed by 3 bases and J by 1 base, leaving 7 bases between them. This CDR3 has 13 residues. In nucleotides, the CDR3 is TGTGCCAGCAGCTCACATGAGAACACTGAAGCTTTCTTT. Translating gives CASSSHENTEAFF.

This chain links TRBV2 with TRBJ2-3; 8 nucleotides line up with TRBD2. CDR3 length: 17 residues. Germline assignment: CDR1 SNHLY and CDR2 FYNNEI. Trimming took 2 bases from V and 2 from J; bases not matched to a gene: 9. CDR3 DNA: TGTGCCAGCAGTGAACGGGTCCTAGCGGGTTCCACAGATACGCAGTATTTT. Translating gives CASSERVLAGSTDTQYF.

The table lists this clone with a count of one. The gene calls are TRBV9 and TRBJ2-1; possibly TRBD1 for D (6 bases). This CDR3 is built from 14 residues. Germline CDR1 and CDR2: SGDLS and YYNGEE. V was pared by 1 base and J by 4 bases, with 9 bases between. The chain's CDR3 is CASSVNQGYNEQFF. DNA for the CDR3: TGTGCCAGCAGCGTAAACCAGGGGTACAATGAGCAGTTCTTC.

This CDR3 is CASSIARVSNQPQHF. As DNA, the CDR3 is TGTGCCAGTAGTATTGCCAGGGTTAGCAATCAGCCCCAGCATTTT. The chain links TRBV19 to TRBJ1-5; D possibly corresponds to TRBD1 (5 bases). Trimming cost V 3 bases and J 0 bases, with 9 bases left between them. Germline CDR1 LNHDA, CDR2 SQIVND (reference sequence). The length of the CDR3 is 15 residues.

The chain's CDR3 is CASSETGSTRDTQYF. As DNA, the CDR3 is TGTGCCAGCAGTGAAACAGGTAGCACTCGGGATACGCAGTATTTT. V is TRBV25-1 and J is TRBJ2-3; a possible D gene is TRBD1 (5 bases). CDR1 is MGHDK and CDR2 is SYGVNS in the germline V gene. The CDR3 has 15 residues. V was trimmed by 2 bases and J by 6 bases, leaving 15 bases between them.

This clone was observed a few times. V and J are TRBV27 and TRBJ2-3, with a tentative D call TRBD2 (6 bases). Per the germline V gene, CDR1 is MNHEY and CDR2 is SMNVEV (reference sequence). The length of the CDR3 is 14 residues. V was pared by 5 bases and J by 2 bases, with 11 bases between. The CDR3 sequence: CASSIAENTDTQYF. As DNA, the CDR3 is TGTGCCAGCAGTATAGCGGAGAACACAGATACGCAGTATTTT.

J is TRBJ1-5 and V is TRBV15; D perhaps matches TRBD1 (5 bases). This CDR3 region has 16 residues. The V end was cut by 4 bases, the J end by 3 bases, with 16 bases between. CDR1 is LNHNV, CDR2 YYDKDF, per germline (reference sequence). The CDR3 protein is CATSTPPRAINQPQHF. The CDR3 region has the DNA TGTGCCACCAGCACCCCCCCCAGGGCAATCAATCAGCCCCAGCATTTT.

The chain uses TRBV5-1 and TRBJ2-1; 9 nucleotides line up with TRBD2. This CDR3 region has 14 residues. Germline lookup yields CDR1 SGHRS and CDR2 YFSETQ. V lost 2 bases, J lost 7 bases, and 4 bases stayed unmatched. CDR3 in DNA: TGCGCCAGCAGCTTAAGCGGGGGGCAGAATGAGCAGTTCTTC. Amino acid sequence: CASSLSGGQNEQFF.

The CDR3 sequence: CATSRDSGGSSYEQYF. Written as DNA, the CDR3 is TGTGCCACCAGCAGAGATTCGGGTGGAAGCTCCTACGAGCAGTACTTC. The chain joins TRBV15 to TRBJ2-7; D is unresolved. Looked up from germline, CDR1 is LNHNV and CDR2 is YYDKDF (reference sequence). Deletions cut 0 bases from V and 0 bases from J, with 12 bases between. The CDR3 is 16 residues long.

The chain is built from TRBV6-6 and TRBJ1-2; 7 positions agree with TRBD1. There are 14 residues in the CDR3. The V segment lost 7 bases and the J segment 5 bases; nucleotides outside the gene matches: 10. The germline CDR1 and CDR2 sequences are MNHNY and SVGAGI (reference sequence). This chain's CDR3 is CASTRPGGWYGYTF. In nucleotides, the CDR3 is TGTGCCAGCACCCGCCCAGGGGGATGGTATGGCTACACCTTC.

The J gene is TRBJ2-1, the V gene TRBV28, with 8 bases aligning to TRBD1. The J segment lost 7 bases and the V segment lost 5 bases, leaving 7 bases of the junction unmatched. The CDR3 spans 14 residues. CDR1 MDHEN and CDR2 SYDVKM come from the germline V gene. CDR3 in amino acids: CASSKQGVKNEQFF. The CDR3 DNA follows: TGTGCCAGCAGTAAACAGGGGGTAAAGAATGAGCAGTTCTTC.

The V call is TRBV27, the J call TRBJ2-5; 8 nucleotides match TRBD2. The tail of the sequence fits TRBJ2-7 better, so the J call may be wrong. The germline V gene encodes CDR1 MNHEY and CDR2 SMNVEV (reference sequence). The CDR3 spans 13 residues. CDR3 in DNA: TGTGCCAGCAAGCAAAGCGGGAGTTACGAGCAGTACTTC. Its protein is CASKQSGSYEQYF.

The chain joins TRBV28 to TRBJ2-3; maybe TRBD2 (6 bases). The germline V and J ends were trimmed by 6 bases and 4 bases, with 17 bases remaining between them. The CDR3 spans 15 residues. The germline CDR1 and CDR2 sequences are MDHEN and SYDVKM. This CDR3 reads CASSVIGGLADTQYF. As DNA, the CDR3 is TGTGCCAGCAGCGTTATAGGAGGGTTGGCAGATACGCAGTATTTT.

The rearrangement joins TRBV7-2 to TRBJ1-5; 10 bases align to TRBD1. This CDR3 is 15 amino acids long. In germline, CDR1 is SGHTA, CDR2 FQGNSA. The J segment lost 7 bases and the V segment lost 0 bases, leaving 3 bases of the junction unmatched. For the CDR3, the DNA is TGTGCCAGCAGCTTAGCGGGACAGGGGACCCAGCCCCAGCATTTT. It specifies CASSLAGQGTQPQHF.